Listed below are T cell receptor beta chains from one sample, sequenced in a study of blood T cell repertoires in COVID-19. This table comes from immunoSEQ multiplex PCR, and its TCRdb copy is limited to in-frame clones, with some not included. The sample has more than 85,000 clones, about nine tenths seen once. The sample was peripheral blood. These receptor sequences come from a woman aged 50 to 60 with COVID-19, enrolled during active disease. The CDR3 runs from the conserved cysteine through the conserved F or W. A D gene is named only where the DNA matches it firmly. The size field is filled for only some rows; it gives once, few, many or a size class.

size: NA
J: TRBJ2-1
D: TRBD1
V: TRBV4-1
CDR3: CASSQVDREVDEQFF
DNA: TGCGCCAGCAGCCAAGTGGACAGGGAGGTCGATGAGCAGTTCTTC

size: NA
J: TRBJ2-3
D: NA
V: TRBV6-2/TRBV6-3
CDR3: CASSYSEADTQYF
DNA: TGTGCCAGCAGTTACTCGGAGGCAGATACGCAGTATTTT

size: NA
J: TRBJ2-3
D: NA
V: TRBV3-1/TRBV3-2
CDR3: CASSPQGMVDTQYF
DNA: TGTGCCAGCAGCCCCCAGGGGATGGTAGATACGCAGTATTTT

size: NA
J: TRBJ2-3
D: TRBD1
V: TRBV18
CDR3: CASSARTGATDTQYF
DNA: TGTGCCAGCTCAGCTCGGACAGGGGCCACAGATACGCAGTATTTT

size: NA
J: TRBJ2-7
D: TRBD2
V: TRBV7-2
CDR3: CASSLAASGGSSYEQYF
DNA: TGTGCCAGCAGCTTAGCGGCTAGCGGGGGCTCTTCCTACGAGCAGTACTTC

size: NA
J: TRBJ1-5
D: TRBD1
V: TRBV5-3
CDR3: CARSLPYNRQGPSNQPQHF
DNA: TGTGCCAGAAGCCTACCCTATAACCGACAGGGCCCTAGCAATCAGCCCCAGCATTTT

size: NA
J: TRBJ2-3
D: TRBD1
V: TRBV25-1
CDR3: CASSDGYGQGCTDTQYF
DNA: TGTGCCAGCAGTGACGGATACGGACAGGGGTGTACAGATACGCAGTATTTT

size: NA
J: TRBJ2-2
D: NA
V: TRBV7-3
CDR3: CASSLIGGTNTGELFF
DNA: TGTGCCAGCAGCTTAATAGGGGGAACGAACACCGGGGAGCTGTTTTTT

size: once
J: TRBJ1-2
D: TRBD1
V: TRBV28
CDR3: CASSTGGYGYTF
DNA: TGTGCCAGCAGTACAGGGGGTTATGGCTACACCTTC

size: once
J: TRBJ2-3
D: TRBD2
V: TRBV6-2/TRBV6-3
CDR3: CASSYLGVAGGTDTQYF
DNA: TGTGCCAGCAGTTACCTGGGGGTAGCGGGGGGCACAGATACGCAGTATTTT

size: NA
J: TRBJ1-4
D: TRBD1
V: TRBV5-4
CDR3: CASSANRGLDEKLFF
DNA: TGTGCCAGCAGCGCTAACAGGGGGCTGGATGAAAAACTGTTTTTT

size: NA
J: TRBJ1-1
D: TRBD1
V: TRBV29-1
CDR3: CSVSQGRVSVNTEAFF
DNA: TGCAGCGTTTCACAGGGGCGGGTTAGCGTGAACACTGAAGCTTTCTTT

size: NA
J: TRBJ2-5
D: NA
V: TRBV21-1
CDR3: CASSKWGGYQETQYF
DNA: TGTGCCAGCAGCAAATGGGGAGGTTACCAAGAGACCCAGTACTTC

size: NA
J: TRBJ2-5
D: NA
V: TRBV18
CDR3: CASSPPWGGETQYF
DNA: TGTGCCAGCTCACCACCGTGGGGGGGCGAGACCCAGTACTTC

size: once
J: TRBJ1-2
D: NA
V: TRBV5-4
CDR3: CASTVSYRAGGYTF
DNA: TGTGCCAGCACCGTATCTTACAGGGCCGGGGGCTACACCTTC

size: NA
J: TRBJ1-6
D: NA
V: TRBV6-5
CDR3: CASSYGAGHNSPLHF
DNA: TGTGCCAGCAGTTACGGTGCAGGGCATAATTCACCCCTCCACTTT

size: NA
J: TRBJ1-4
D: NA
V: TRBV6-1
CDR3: CASSEVGAGATNEKLFF
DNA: TGTGCCAGCAGTGAAGTCGGGGCAGGGGCTACGAATGAAAAACTGTTTTTT

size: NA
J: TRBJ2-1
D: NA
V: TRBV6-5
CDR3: CASSPRAYNEQFF
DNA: TGTGCCAGCAGCCCCAGGGCTTACAATGAGCAGTTCTTC

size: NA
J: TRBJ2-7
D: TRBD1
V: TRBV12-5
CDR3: CASGRDGTGDYEQYF
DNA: TGTGCTAGTGGTCGGGACGGGACAGGGGACTACGAGCAGTACTTC

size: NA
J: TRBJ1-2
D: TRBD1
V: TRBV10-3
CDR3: CAISESGTGLIDNYGYTF
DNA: TGTGCCATCAGTGAGTCGGGGACAGGGTTAATTGACAACTATGGCTACACCTTC

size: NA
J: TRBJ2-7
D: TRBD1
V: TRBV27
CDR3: CASSLFGQGIGYEQYF
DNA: TGTGCCAGCAGTTTATTTGGACAGGGTATAGGATACGAGCAGTACTTC

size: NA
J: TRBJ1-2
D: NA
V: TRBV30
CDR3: CAWSPGDGYGYTF
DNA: TGTGCCTGGAGCCCGGGGGACGGCTATGGCTACACCTTC

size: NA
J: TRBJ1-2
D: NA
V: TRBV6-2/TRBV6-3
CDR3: CASSDSPYGYTF
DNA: TGTGCCAGCAGTGACAGCCCCTATGGCTACACCTTC

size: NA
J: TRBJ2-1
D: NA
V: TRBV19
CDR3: CASSQEVSFYNEQFF
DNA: TGTGCCAGTAGCCAGGAGGTGTCCTTTTACAATGAGCAGTTCTTC

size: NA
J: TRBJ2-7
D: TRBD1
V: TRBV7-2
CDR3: CASSRIQGAGEQYF
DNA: TGTGCCAGCAGCCGTATCCAGGGGGCTGGAGAGCAGTACTTC

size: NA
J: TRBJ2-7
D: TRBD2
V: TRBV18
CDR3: CASSPGAGALDEQYF
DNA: TGTGCCAGCTCACCGGGAGCGGGGGCTTTAGACGAGCAGTACTTC

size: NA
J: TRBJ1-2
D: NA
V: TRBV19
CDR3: CASRSGQVYGYTF
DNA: TGTGCCAGTAGGTCCGGACAAGTCTATGGCTACACCTTC

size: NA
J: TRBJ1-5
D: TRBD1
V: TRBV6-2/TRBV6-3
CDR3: CASSPGTGIGQPQHF
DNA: TGTGCCAGCAGTCCCGGGACAGGGATCGGTCAGCCCCAGCATTTT

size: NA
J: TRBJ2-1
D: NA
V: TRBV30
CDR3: CAWSGDRTQFF
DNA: TGTGCCTGGAGTGGCGACAGAACACAGTTCTTC

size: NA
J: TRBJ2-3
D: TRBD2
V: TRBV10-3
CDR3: CAIGGGSTTNTDTQYF
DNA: TGTGCCATCGGGGGGGGGAGCACTACAAACACAGATACGCAGTATTTT

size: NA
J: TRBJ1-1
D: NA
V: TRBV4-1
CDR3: CASSQGPGWEAFF
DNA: TGCGCCAGCAGCCAAGGTCCGGGGTGGGAAGCTTTCTTT

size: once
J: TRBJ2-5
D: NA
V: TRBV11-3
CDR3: CASSHFGEETQYF
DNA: TGTGCCAGCAGCCATTTCGGTGAAGAGACCCAGTACTTC

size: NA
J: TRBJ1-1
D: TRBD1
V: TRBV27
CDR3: CASSWGDRNTEAFF
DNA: TGTGCCAGCAGTTGGGGGGACAGGAACACTGAAGCTTTCTTT

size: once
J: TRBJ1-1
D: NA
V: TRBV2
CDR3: CATSRAMDTEAFF
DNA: TGTGCCACCTCGAGGGCTATGGACACTGAAGCTTTCTTT

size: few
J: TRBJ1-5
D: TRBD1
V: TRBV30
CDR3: CAWRAGDRGIQPQHF
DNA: TGTGCCTGGAGGGCGGGGGACAGGGGAATTCAGCCCCAGCATTTT

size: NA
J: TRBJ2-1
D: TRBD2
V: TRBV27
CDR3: CASSFLASGVHNEQFF
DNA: TGTGCCAGCAGTTTCCTTGCTAGCGGGGTCCATAATGAGCAGTTCTTC

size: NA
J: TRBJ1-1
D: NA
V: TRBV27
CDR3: CASSTLEWGLDTEAFF
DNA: TGTGCCAGCAGTACACTGGAATGGGGGCTCGACACTGAAGCTTTCTTT

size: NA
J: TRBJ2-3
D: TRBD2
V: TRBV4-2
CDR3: CASSPGLARDTQYF
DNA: TGTGCCAGCAGCCCGGGACTAGCCCGAGATACGCAGTATTTT

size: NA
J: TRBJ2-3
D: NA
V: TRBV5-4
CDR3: CASSLGQTSTDTQYF
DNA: TGTGCCAGCAGCTTGGGTCAAACTAGCACAGATACGCAGTATTTT

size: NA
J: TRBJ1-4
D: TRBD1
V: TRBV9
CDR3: CASSSTGTGSEKLFF
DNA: TGTGCCAGCAGCTCGACCGGGACAGGGTCTGAAAAACTGTTTTTT

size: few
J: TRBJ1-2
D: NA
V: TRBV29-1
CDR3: CSVGLANYGYTF
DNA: TGCAGCGTTGGACTGGCTAACTATGGCTACACCTTC

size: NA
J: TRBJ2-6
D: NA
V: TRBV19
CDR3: CASTDRTSSGANVLTF
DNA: TGTGCCAGTACTGACAGGACATCTTCTGGGGCCAACGTCCTGACTTTC

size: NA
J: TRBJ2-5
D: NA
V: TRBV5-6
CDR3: CASSLRGKQETQYF
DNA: TGTGCCAGCAGCTTGCGGGGGAAACAAGAGACCCAGTACTTC

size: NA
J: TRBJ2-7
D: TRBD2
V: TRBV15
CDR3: CATSRDRLAGREQYF
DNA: TGTGCCACCAGCAGAGATAGACTAGCGGGGAGGGAGCAGTACTTC

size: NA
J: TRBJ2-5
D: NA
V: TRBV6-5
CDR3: CASSRGAGETQYF
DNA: TGTGCCAGCAGTCGGGGGGCGGGGGAGACCCAGTACTTC

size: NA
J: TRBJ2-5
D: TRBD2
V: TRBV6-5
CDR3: CASTLAGGLSETQYF
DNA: TGTGCCAGCACCCTAGCGGGGGGGCTTTCAGAGACCCAGTACTTC

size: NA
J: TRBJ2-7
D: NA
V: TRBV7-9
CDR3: CASSLGTEYEQYF
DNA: TGTGCCAGCAGCTTAGGGACAGAGTACGAGCAGTACTTC

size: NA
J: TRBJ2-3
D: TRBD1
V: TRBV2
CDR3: CASRDRGGGDTQYF
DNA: TGTGCCAGCAGGGACAGGGGCGGGGGAGATACGCAGTATTTT